The 4 T cell receptor beta chains in this list originate from one sample, sequenced in a study of blood T cell repertoires in COVID-19. TCRdb keeps only in-frame clones here, not all; method: immunoSEQ multiplex PCR. The sample contains roughly 120,000 clones, 65% to 85% of which appear only once. The sequencing sample was made of peripheral blood. These TCRs come from an older man with acute or convalescent COVID-19.

This clone came up a few times. The chain carries TRBV7-2 and TRBJ1-3; D perhaps matches TRBD1 (5 bases). CDR3 length: 17 residues. V was clipped by 7 bases and J by 7 bases, with 26 bases between them. The V gene's germline CDR1 is SGHTA and CDR2 FQGNSA. CDR3 sequence reads: CASTNSGLEPNYNTIYF. CDR3 in DNA: TGTGCCAGCACCAACTCAGGGCTCGAACCGAATTATAACACCATATATTTT.

The chain uses TRBV27 and TRBJ2-7; the D gene is possibly TRBD2 (6 bases). Germline V gives CDR1 MNHEY, CDR2 SMNVEV (reference sequence). Between the trimmed V and J ends, which lost 0 bases and 4 bases, there was a span of 10 bases. There are 14 residues in the CDR3. For the CDR3, the DNA is TGTGCCAGCAGTTTATCGCGGGGACCTTACGAGCAGTACTTC. Amino acids: CASSLSRGPYEQYF.

The genes are TRBV10-2 and TRBJ1-1, with 9 bases fitting TRBD1. This CDR3 has 15 amino acids. J lost 4 bases, V lost 7 bases, and 10 bases had no gene match. Germline loops: CDR1 WSHSY, CDR2 SAAADI. The CDR3 coding sequence is TGCGCCAGCAAAAGGACAGGGGATCGAAGCACTGAAGCTTTCTTT. This gives the protein CASKRTGDRSTEAFF.

J is TRBJ2-2 and V is TRBV28; no clear D gene. CDR1 and CDR2 from the germline V gene are MDHEN and SYDVKM. The CDR3 covers 15 residues. Between the trimmed V and J ends, which lost 5 bases and 1 base, there was a span of 11 bases. The CDR3 reads CASSIPAENTGELFF. The CDR3 DNA is TGTGCCAGCAGTATACCCGCGGAGAACACCGGGGAGCTGTTTTTT.